Listed here are 20 T cell receptor beta chains from one sample, sequenced in a study of PD-1 blockade in mismatch repair-deficient tumors. The assay was immunoSEQ multiplex PCR, and TCRdb's table has in-frame clones only and misses some. This table has roughly 50,000 clones, about 85% appearing once. The specimen was peripheral blood, collected less than 21 weeks after starting pembrolizumab. Source of these receptors: an adult with mismatch repair-deficient cancer.

The chain is built from TRBV6-6 and TRBJ2-5; 12 bases are shared with TRBD1. V was clipped by 5 bases and J by 11 bases; unmatched bases: 15. In germline, CDR1 is MNHNY, CDR2 SVGAGI (reference sequence). This CDR3 is built from 16 residues. In DNA, the CDR3 is TGTGCCAGCAGTACGACTCCCGGGACAGGGGGCGGGATTCAGTACTTC. Amino acids: CASSTTPGTGGGIQYF.

This chain connects TRBV7-2 to TRBJ2-3; 11 nucleotides agree with TRBD2. The CDR3 spans 18 residues. Losses at the gene ends were 2 bases for V and 1 base for J; bases not matched to a gene: 8. Germline V lookup: CDR1 SGHTA, CDR2 FQGNSA. CDR3 residues: CASSLKGLAVSRTDTQYF. The CDR3 DNA follows: TGTGCCAGCAGCTTAAAGGGACTAGCGGTCTCCCGCACAGATACGCAGTATTTT. Full variable domain (remainder filled in from reference TRBV7-2 and TRBJ2-3): GAGVSQSPSNKVTEKGKDVELRCDPISGHTALYWYRQSLGQGLEFLIYFQGNSAPDKSGLPSDRFSAERTGGSVSTLTIQRTQQEDSAVYLCASSLKGLAVSRTDTQYFGPGTRLTVL.

The chain employs TRBV9 and TRBJ2-7; TRBD1 matches 7 bases. V dropped 0 bases and J dropped 3; count of bases not matched to a gene: 6. Germline-derived CDR1 and CDR2 are SGDLS and YYNGEE. The CDR3 consists of 15 residues. In DNA, the CDR3 is TGTGCCAGCAGCGTAGCTGAGACAGGGAACTACGAGCAGTACTTC. It specifies CASSVAETGNYEQYF.

Points on this clone: Other nucleotide sequences in the sample specify the same CDR3. V is TRBV28 and J is TRBJ1-2; D is uncertain. CDR3 length: 12 amino acids. Germline V gene lookup returns CDR1 MDHEN and CDR2 SYDVKM. V was clipped by 1 base and J by 5 bases, with 5 bases between them. CDR3 DNA: TGTGCCAGCAGTTTATCAGAATATGGCTACACCTTC. As protein: CASSLSEYGYTF.

The chain uses TRBV7-3 and TRBJ2-1, with 9 bases matching TRBD2. CDR1 SGHTA and CDR2 FQGTGA come from the germline V gene. The junction had 5 bases not matched to a gene; V was cut back by 5 bases and J by 6 bases. This CDR3 has 14 amino acids. CDR3 sequence reads: CASSPGTSFNEQFF. Written as DNA, the CDR3 is TGTGCCAGCAGCCCCGGGACTAGCTTCAATGAGCAGTTCTTC.

The V and J genes are TRBV7-9 and TRBJ1-1; D might be TRBD1 (6 bases). From germline, CDR1 is SEHNR and CDR2 FQNEAQ (reference sequence). Trimming shortened V by 1 base and J by 5 bases, and 11 bases separated the two germline ends. CDR3 size: 14 residues. CDR3 residues: CASSLGGQKTEAFF. CDR3 sequence (DNA): TGTGCCAGCAGCTTAGGGGGGCAGAAGACTGAAGCTTTCTTT.

This clone appeared a single time. A read error may account for a junction end that differs from germline. This chain connects TRBV7-9 to TRBJ2-3; 7 bases are shared with TRBD2. CDR1 SEHNR and CDR2 FQNEAQ come from the germline V gene (reference sequence). CDR3 length: 14 residues. CDR3 bases: TGTGCCAGCAGCCTAGCGGTTAGCACAGATACGCAGTATTTT. Amino acids: CASSLAVSTDTQYF.

This chain connects TRBV5-1 to TRBJ1-1; perhaps TRBD1 as D (6 bases). The V end was cut by 5 bases, the J end by 1 base, with 12 bases between. This CDR3 contains 14 residues. Germline CDR1 and CDR2: SGHRS and YFSETQ. The CDR3 protein is CASSLQGQNTEAFF. The CDR3, as DNA: TGCGCCAGCAGTTTGCAGGGACAGAACACTGAAGCTTTCTTT.

V gene TRBV14 combines with J gene TRBJ2-3, with 8 bases lining up with TRBD2. There are 18 residues in the CDR3. CDR1 SGHDN and CDR2 FVKESK come from the germline V gene. V shed 4 bases and J 0 bases; nucleotides not matched to a gene: 12. Here the CDR3 reads CASSLGSVAGPSTDTQYF. The CDR3 region has the DNA TGTGCCAGCAGCCTTGGCTCGGTAGCGGGGCCTAGCACAGATACGCAGTATTTT.

The gene calls are TRBV5-6 and TRBJ2-3, with 7 bases identical to TRBD2. V gave up 4 bases and J gave up 2 bases; unmatched junction bases: 13. This CDR3 region has 17 residues. CDR1 SGHDT and CDR2 YYEEEE come from the germline V gene. Here the CDR3 DNA reads TGTGCCAGCAGCCCTGGGCCGGGAGGCCATTTCACAGATACGCAGTATTTT. Encoded protein: CASSPGPGGHFTDTQYF.

The J gene is TRBJ2-1, the V gene TRBV6-1; no firm D call. CDR1 and CDR2 (germline): MNHNS, SASEGT. V was pared by 3 bases and J by 0 bases, with 6 bases between. The CDR3 consists of 14 residues. This CDR3 is CASSEVDSYNEQFF. For the CDR3, the DNA is TGTGCCAGCAGTGAGGTGGACTCCTACAATGAGCAGTTCTTC.

The chain joins TRBV7-9 to TRBJ1-1, with D possibly TRBD1 on 5 matching bases. This CDR3 contains 15 residues. Germline CDR1 SEHNR, CDR2 FQNEAQ (reference sequence). V dropped 5 bases and J dropped 0 bases, with 13 bases sitting between them. The CDR3 sequence: CASSPPTDMNTEAFF. CDR3 DNA: TGTGCCAGCAGCCCCCCGACAGATATGAACACTGAAGCTTTCTTT.

The chain joins TRBV27 to TRBJ2-7; 10 nucleotides line up with TRBD1. Germline CDR1 is MNHEY and CDR2 is SMNVEV (reference sequence). The CDR3 runs 15 residues. V was pared by 4 bases and J by 2 bases, with 5 bases of the junction left unmatched. In DNA form, the CDR3 reads TGTGCCAGCAGTTCTATCGGGACAGGGGCCTACGAGCAGTACTTC. Its protein is CASSSIGTGAYEQYF.

This chain joins TRBV30 and TRBJ1-1, with a tentative D call TRBD1 (5 bases). Germline assignment: CDR1 GTSNPN and CDR2 SVGIG (reference sequence). The ends were cut back, 0 bases at V and 1 base at J, with 15 bases in the middle. This CDR3 spans 16 amino acids. CDR3 in amino acids: CAWSVPFSGQNTEAFF. CDR3 DNA sequence: TGTGCCTGGAGTGTGCCCTTCTCCGGACAGAACACTGAAGCTTTCTTT.

This chain uses TRBV6-5 with TRBJ1-2; D is perhaps TRBD1 (5 bases). This CDR3 contains 14 residues. Trimming stripped 6 bases from V and 8 bases from J, with 19 bases between. Germline-derived CDR1 and CDR2 are MNHEY and SVGAGI. DNA of the CDR3: TGTGCCAGCAGACCCCCATGGGGCTTTCAGGGCTACACCTTC. This encodes CASRPPWGFQGYTF.

The chain joins TRBV4-3 to TRBJ2-7, with 9 bases that match TRBD2. CDR3 length equals 16 residues. V gave up 0 bases and J gave up 7 bases; unmatched junction bases: 10. The germline V gene has CDR1 LGHNA and CDR2 YSLEER. In DNA, the CDR3 is TGCGCCAGCAGCCAAGATTTCGCGGGAGGGCGGAGGGAGCAGTACTTC. This translates into CASSQDFAGGRREQYF.

The chain is built from TRBV5-4 and TRBJ2-7, with TRBD1 identical over 10 bases. The CDR3 runs 14 residues. CDR1 and CDR2 from the germline V gene are SGHNT and YYREEE (reference sequence). With V trimmed by 3 bases and J by 7 bases, 7 bases remained unmatched. In DNA, the CDR3 is TGTGCCAGCAGCTACGACAGGGGGCAAAAGGAGCAGTACTTC. Amino acids: CASSYDRGQKEQYF.

This clone was recorded a few times. This sequence joins TRBV6-5 and TRBJ2-7; no clear D gene. Trimming removed 6 bases from V and 7 bases from J, with 13 bases in between. The CDR3 runs 12 residues. CDR1 is MNHEY and CDR2 is SVGAGI in the germline V gene. CDR3 sequence: CASSSGLGEQYF. The CDR3 region has the DNA TGTGCCAGCAGCTCCGGGCTGGGAGAGCAGTACTTC.

The chain links TRBV19 to TRBJ2-5, with TRBD2 matching 11 bases. V was clipped by 7 bases and J by 1 base; unmatched bases: 2. The germline gives CDR1 LNHDA, CDR2 SQIVND (reference sequence). This CDR3 region has 14 residues. This chain's CDR3 is CASTGTSGQETQYF. The CDR3 region has the DNA TGTGCCAGTACCGGGACTAGCGGCCAAGAGACCCAGTACTTC.

The V gene is TRBV5-1, the J gene TRBJ2-7; 8 nucleotides line up with TRBD1. This CDR3 is built from 14 residues. Per germline, CDR1 SGHRS and CDR2 YFSETQ. V trimming: 4 bases; J trimming: 3 bases; junction bases outside the gene matches: 6. The CDR3 DNA follows: TGCGCCAGCAGCGTGGACAGGGCAAACTACGAGCAGTACTTC. Residues: CASSVDRANYEQYF.